The 8 T cell receptor beta chains in this list originate from one sample, sequenced in a study of blood T cell repertoires in COVID-19. Data came from immunoSEQ multiplex PCR; TCRdb stores just in-frame clones and leaves some out. The top ten clones hold around 37% of a sample with some 120,000 clones, over 60% of them seen once. The material sequenced was peripheral blood. All receptors come from a man in his forties with active or convalescent COVID-19.

This clone was seen at least ten times. The chain uses TRBV5-1 and TRBJ2-2; 13 bases align to TRBD2. V lost 4 bases and J lost 0; bases outside the gene matches: 3. This CDR3 has 17 residues. Germline CDR1 and CDR2: SGHRS and YFSETQ. DNA for the CDR3: TGCGCCAGCAGCCGACTAGCGGGGGGCTCGAACACCGGGGAGCTGTTTTTT. This codes for CASSRLAGGSNTGELFF.

The CDR3 is CASSFAETQYF. The CDR3 region has the DNA TGCGCCAGCAGCTTTGCGGAGACCCAGTACTTC. V and J are TRBV5-1 and TRBJ2-5; no firm D call. The V gene lost 2 bases and the J gene lost 5 bases, with 4 bases spanning the gap. The CDR3 covers 11 residues. CDR1 is SGHRS, CDR2 YFSETQ, per germline.

This clone was seen only a few times. The chain carries TRBV24-1 and TRBJ2-1, with TRBD2 matching over 14 bases. The V gene end was trimmed by 5 bases and the J gene end by 6 bases; junction bases not matched to a gene: 5. CDR3 length equals 16 residues. Germline V lookup: CDR1 KGHDR, CDR2 SFDVKD. The DNA for the CDR3 is TGTGCCACCAGTGTCCGAGGGACTAGCGGGAGCAATGAGCAGTTCTTC. Its protein is CATSVRGTSGSNEQFF.

The count of this clone is one. This chain joins TRBV4-3 and TRBJ2-1; a weak D match, TRBD2 (6 bases). The CDR3 is made up of 16 amino acids. Per the germline V gene, CDR1 is LGHNA and CDR2 is YSLEER. Trimming cost V 4 bases and J 0 bases, with 13 bases left between them. CDR3 amino acids: CASSLRWEVSYNEQFF. As DNA, the CDR3 is TGCGCCAGCAGCCTCCGTTGGGAGGTCTCCTACAATGAGCAGTTCTTC.

V gene TRBV9 combines with J gene TRBJ2-1; TRBD2 matches 12 bases. V shed 4 bases, J shed 10 bases, and the junction held 12 bases outside the gene matches. This CDR3 comprises 16 residues. Germline CDR1 and CDR2: SGDLS and YYNGEE. In nucleotides, the CDR3 is TGTGCCAGCAGCCTTCGGACTAGCGGGGTCGGGGAGGAGCAGTTCTTC. Translated, it gives CASSLRTSGVGEEQFF.

This chain connects TRBV5-4 to TRBJ2-2; D gene uncertain. This CDR3 has 13 residues. The germline gives CDR1 SGHNT, CDR2 YYREEE (reference sequence). V lost 3 bases to trimming and J lost 5 bases, with 8 bases between them. This CDR3 reads CASSSGITGELFF. In nucleotides, the CDR3 is TGTGCCAGCAGCTCAGGTATTACCGGGGAGCTGTTTTTT.

V is TRBV28 and J is TRBJ1-2; no definite D call. This CDR3 comprises 13 residues. The V end was cut by 3 bases, the J end by 6 bases, with 11 bases between. Germline V gene lookup returns CDR1 MDHEN and CDR2 SYDVKM. The CDR3 loop reads CASSFLYVDGYTF. CDR3 bases: TGTGCCAGCAGTTTTCTGTATGTAGATGGCTACACCTTC.

The rearrangement uses TRBV5-1 and TRBJ1-1, with D unresolved. Trimming left V 1 base short and J 1 base short, with 8 bases between. This CDR3 has 14 amino acids. Per the germline V gene, CDR1 is SGHRS and CDR2 is YFSETQ. This CDR3 reads CASSLLETNTEAFF. CDR3 DNA sequence: TGCGCCAGCAGCTTGCTAGAGACGAACACTGAAGCTTTCTTT.